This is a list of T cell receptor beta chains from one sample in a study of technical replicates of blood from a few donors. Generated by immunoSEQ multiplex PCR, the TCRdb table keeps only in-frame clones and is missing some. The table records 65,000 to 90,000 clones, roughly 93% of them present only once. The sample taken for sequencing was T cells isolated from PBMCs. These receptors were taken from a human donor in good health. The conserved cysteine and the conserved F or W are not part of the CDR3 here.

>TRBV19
ASSIDPGGNQPQH
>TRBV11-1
ASSPLDEGGEQY
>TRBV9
ASGLAGEVTDTQY
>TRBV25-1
ASTRGGRSGANVLT
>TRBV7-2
ASSLGTSGRGYEQY
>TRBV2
ASSAGQTNQPQH
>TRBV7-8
ASSFGQLNTEAF
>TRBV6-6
ASSYVGSGNEQF
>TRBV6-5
ASSQATGVGEKLF
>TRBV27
ASTSRGTGRLTEAF
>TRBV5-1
ASSYGTSGSYEQY
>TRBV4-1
ASTNRASGNTIY
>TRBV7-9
ASSPAGSPSTEAF
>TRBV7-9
ASSQGGYSPLH
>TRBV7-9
ASSVNGDFSTEAF
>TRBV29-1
SVETSFGGWDEQY
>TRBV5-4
ASSLAGLQGNYEQY
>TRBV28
ASRPRDRGRRTNEKLF
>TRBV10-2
ALKGGSYNEQF
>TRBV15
ATSRDRSYGYT
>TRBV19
ASSMWWTGGGLNTEAF
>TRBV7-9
ASSFRGLAGGRDTQY
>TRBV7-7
ASSFVREGAYNEQF
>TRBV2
ASSGKAGDTDTQY
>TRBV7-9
ASSFETGLNTEAF
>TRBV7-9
ASSFSAGELF
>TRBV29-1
SVGDRAYEQY
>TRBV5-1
ASSRTSYEQY
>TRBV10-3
AISETLAGVPYNEQF
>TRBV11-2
ASSLGAREKLF
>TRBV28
ASSRTSGGNTGELF
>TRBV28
ASSHRGSSYNEQF
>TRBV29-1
SVGTTVSSSYNEQF
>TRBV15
ATSSGTSGKYNEQF
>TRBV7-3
ASSLRPGASYEQY
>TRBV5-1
ASSYAGQGATTY